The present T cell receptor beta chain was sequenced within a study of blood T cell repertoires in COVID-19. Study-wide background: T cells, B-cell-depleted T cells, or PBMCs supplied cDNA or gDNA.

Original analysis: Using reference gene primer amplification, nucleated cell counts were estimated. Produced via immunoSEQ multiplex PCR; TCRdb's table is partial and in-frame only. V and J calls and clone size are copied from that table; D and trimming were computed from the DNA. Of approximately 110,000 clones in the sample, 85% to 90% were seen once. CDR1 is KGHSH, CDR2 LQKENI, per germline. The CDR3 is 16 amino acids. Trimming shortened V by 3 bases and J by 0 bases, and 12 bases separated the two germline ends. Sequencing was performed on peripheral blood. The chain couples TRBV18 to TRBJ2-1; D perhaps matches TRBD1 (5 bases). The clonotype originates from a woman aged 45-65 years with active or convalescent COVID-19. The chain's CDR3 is CASSPIFDSSYNEQFF. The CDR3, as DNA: TGTGCCAGCTCACCCATATTCGACAGCTCCTACAATGAGCAGTTCTTC.